The subject of this entry is one TCR beta chain. The entry originates in a study of blood T cell repertoires in COVID-19. Participants came from about two dozen US areas, aged about 18 to 89 years. Grouping used clinical history reported by participants in a survey and questionnaire. Clones were sequenced by immunoSEQ multiplex PCR, and TCRdb holds only the in-frame ones, with some missing. Here the sample spans about 280,000 clones, around 84% being singletons. Trimming removed 1 base from V and 4 bases from J, with 17 bases in between. From germline, CDR1 is MGHRA and CDR2 YSYEKL. This CDR3 comprises 16 residues.

The source of this sequence is a man aged 35 to 55 who had been exposed to COVID-19. The chain couples TRBV4-1 to TRBJ2-7; D is uncertain. The source material was PBMCs or T cells enriched from blood (not recorded which). In DNA form, the CDR3 reads TGCGCCAGCAGCCAAGCCCCCGTCCTAGAGGATTACGAGCAGTACTTC. It encodes CASSQAPVLEDYEQYF.